A single T cell receptor beta chain is shown here with its context. The antigen is undetermined. The CDR3 is 13 amino acids. The germline gives CDR1 SQVTM, CDR2 ANQGSEA. Trimming removed 5 bases at V and 0 bases at J, with 10 bases between. The data were taken from a study of post-analysis software for immune sequencing data. Incorporated into the TCR beta cDNA libraries were unique molecular identifiers, which served to reduce PCR and sequencing biases. TCRdb re-derived calls from the PCR reads in MiXCR, one entry per CDR3 protein. Among 350,000 to 450,000 distinct CDR3 sequences listed, 30% to 40% were seen once. Overall study findings and caveats: Comparison of patients with controls showed roughly five TRBV segments more frequent in patients, TRBV5-6, TRBV5-1 and TRBV20-1 among them. Significantly lower normalized Chao1 diversity was found in patients with multiple sclerosis relative to controls. Under the F measure, samples that were prepared in one batch clustered strongly together.

This clonotype originated in a girl aged 2 to 9 with multiple sclerosis. The chain combines TRBV29-1 with TRBJ1-1, with unresolved D. The sample comprised blood. The CDR3 is CSVYTGLNTEAFF. As DNA, the CDR3 is TGCAGCGTTTATACGGGGTTGAACACTGAAGCTTTCTTT.